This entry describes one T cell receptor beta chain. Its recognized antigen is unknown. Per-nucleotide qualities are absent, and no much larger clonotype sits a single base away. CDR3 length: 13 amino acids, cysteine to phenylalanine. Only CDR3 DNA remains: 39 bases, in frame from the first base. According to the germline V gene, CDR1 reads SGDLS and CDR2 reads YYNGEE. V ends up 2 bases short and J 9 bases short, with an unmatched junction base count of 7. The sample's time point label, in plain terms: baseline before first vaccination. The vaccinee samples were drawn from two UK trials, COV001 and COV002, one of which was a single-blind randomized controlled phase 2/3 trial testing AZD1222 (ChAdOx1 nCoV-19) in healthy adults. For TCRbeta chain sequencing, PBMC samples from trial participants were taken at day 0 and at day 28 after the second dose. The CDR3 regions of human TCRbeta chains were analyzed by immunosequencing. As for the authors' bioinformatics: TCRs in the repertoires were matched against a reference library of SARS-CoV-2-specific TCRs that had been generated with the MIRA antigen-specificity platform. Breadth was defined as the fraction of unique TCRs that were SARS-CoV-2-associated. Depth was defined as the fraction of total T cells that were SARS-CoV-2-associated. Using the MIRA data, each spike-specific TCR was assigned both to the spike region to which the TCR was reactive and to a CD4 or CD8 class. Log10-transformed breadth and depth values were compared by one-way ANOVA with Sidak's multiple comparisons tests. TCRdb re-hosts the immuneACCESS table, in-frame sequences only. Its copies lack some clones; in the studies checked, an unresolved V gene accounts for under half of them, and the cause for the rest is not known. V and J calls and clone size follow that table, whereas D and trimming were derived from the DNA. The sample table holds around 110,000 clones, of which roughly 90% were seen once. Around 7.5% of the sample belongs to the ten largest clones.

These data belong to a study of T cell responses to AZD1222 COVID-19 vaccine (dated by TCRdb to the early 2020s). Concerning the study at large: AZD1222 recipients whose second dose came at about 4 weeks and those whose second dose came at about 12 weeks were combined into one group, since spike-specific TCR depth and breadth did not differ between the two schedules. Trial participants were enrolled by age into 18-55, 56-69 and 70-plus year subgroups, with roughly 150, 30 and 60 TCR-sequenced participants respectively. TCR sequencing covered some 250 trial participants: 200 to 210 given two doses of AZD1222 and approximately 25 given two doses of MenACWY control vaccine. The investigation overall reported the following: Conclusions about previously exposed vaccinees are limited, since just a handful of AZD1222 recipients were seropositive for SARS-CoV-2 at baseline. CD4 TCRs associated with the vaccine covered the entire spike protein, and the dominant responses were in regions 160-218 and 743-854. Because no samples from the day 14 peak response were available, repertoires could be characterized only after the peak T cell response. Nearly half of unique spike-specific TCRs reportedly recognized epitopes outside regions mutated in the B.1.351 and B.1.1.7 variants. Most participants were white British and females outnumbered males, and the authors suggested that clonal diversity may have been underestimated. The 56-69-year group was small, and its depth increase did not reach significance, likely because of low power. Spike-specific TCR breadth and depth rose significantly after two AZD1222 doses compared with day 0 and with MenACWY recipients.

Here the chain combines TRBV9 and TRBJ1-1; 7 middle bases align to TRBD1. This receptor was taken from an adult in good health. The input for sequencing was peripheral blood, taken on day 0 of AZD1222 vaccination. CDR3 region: CASSVGQAAKAFF. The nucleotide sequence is TGTGCCAGCAGCGTCGGACAGGCGGCGAAAGCTTTCTTT.